This is a list of T cell receptor beta chains from one sample in a study of T-cell memory formation after mild COVID-19. TCRdb passed the 5' RACE reads through MiXCR, listing each CDR3 protein once. The repertoire includes 200,000 to 250,000 distinct CDR3 sequences, over 15% of them detected once, and under 2.5% sits in the top ten. Sequenced: PBMCs or a T cell subset sorted from them (not recorded which). The source is an adult woman who had mild COVID-19 (a few samples of this study predate the infection). Cell type and time point are not known. The conserved cysteine and the conserved F or W are not part of the CDR3 here.

length: 16
V: TRBV20-1
CDR3: SARTLADTSRVNTEAF

length: 13
V: TRBV6-1
CDR3: ASSDGVTGGFKKY

length: 12
V: TRBV12-3/TRBV12-4
CDR3: ASSFRHLNTEAF

length: 13
V: TRBV19
CDR3: ASSGGTGPTDTQY

length: 12
V: TRBV12-3/TRBV12-4
CDR3: ASSPGIRAVGYT

length: 14
V: TRBV15
CDR3: ATSGGNRAGFYEQY

length: 14
V: TRBV12-3/TRBV12-4
CDR3: ASSSGEGLEMYEQF

length: 12
V: TRBV6-2/TRBV6-3
CDR3: ASSSGQPNSPLH

length: 13
V: TRBV7-2
CDR3: ASSLLLAGDDTQY

length: 15
V: TRBV24-1
CDR3: ATSDLGQGPNTGELF